A single T cell receptor beta chain is shown here with its context. This record comes from a study of cytomegalovirus exposure and HLA in healthy donors. CDR3 size: 14 residues. Germline CDR1 SGHKS, CDR2 YYEKEE (reference sequence). The V segment lost 4 bases and the J segment 4 bases; nucleotides outside the gene matches: 5. PCR used 60 Vbeta primers and 13 Jbeta primers. Only in-frame clones appear in the TCRdb table, and some are missing; sequencing was by immunoSEQ multiplex PCR. The profile shows about 150,000 clones, around 70% of them singletons. The sequencing input was PBMCs. This receptor was taken from a man aged 30-40 years in good health and CMV-seronegative. The chain links TRBV5-5 to TRBJ1-2, with TRBD1 identical over 9 bases. The CDR3 loop reads CASSLGQGSYGYTF. CDR3 coding DNA: TGTGCCAGCAGCCTGGGACAGGGTAGCTATGGCTACACCTTC.